Described below is a single T cell receptor (beta chain) sequence and its context. Authors' methods: Reference gene primer amplification gave nucleated cell count estimates. Clones were read by immunoSEQ multiplex PCR, and TCRdb kept only the in-frame ones, dropping some. V and J calls and clone size come straight from that table; D and trimming were deduced from the DNA. The profile shows about half a million clones, 70% to 90% of them singletons. The sample comes from a study of blood T cell repertoires in COVID-19. Trimming took off 4 bases at V and 9 bases at J, with 13 bases between the two ends. The CDR3 extends over 13 amino acids. The V gene's germline CDR1 is MNHEY and CDR2 SVGAGI.

This receptor was identified in a human donor in a cohort sampled during active COVID-19. The chain is built from TRBV6-5 and TRBJ2-1; possibly TRBD2 for D (6 bases). Material: peripheral blood. Written as DNA, the CDR3 is TGTGCCAGCAGTTTTCCCGGGACTCTTGAGCAGTTCTTC. This codes for CASSFPGTLEQFF.